The rows below give T cell receptor beta chains drawn from one sample of a study of T-cell reconstitution after alpha-beta-depleted transplantation in children. Using its own MiXCR run on the PCR reads, TCRdb lists one record per CDR3 protein. Here the sample spans fewer than 500,000 distinct CDR3 sequences, about 45% being singletons. The material sequenced was PBMCs, taken before TCRalphabeta/CD19-depleted stem cell transplant. The origin of the receptors is a girl aged 2 to 10 with aplastic anemia, due to receive a stem cell transplant. The CDR3 runs from the conserved cysteine through the conserved F or W. Fields, in order: D gene, V gene, clone size, J gene, CDR3 protein, CDR3 DNA. The D gene is left open where the match is weak. Size tells how often a clone was seen (once, few, many) or the class of an expanded clone, and some rows leave it out.

d_gene: TRBD2; v_gene: TRBV7-2; abundance: few; j_gene: TRBJ2-3; CDR3aa: CASSSLGLAADTQYF; CDR3nt: TGTGCCAGCAGCTCCCTCGGACTAGCGGCAGATACGCAGTATTTT
d_gene: TRBD1; v_gene: TRBV28; abundance: many; j_gene: TRBJ1-6; CDR3aa: CASSLRQGRAPLHF; CDR3nt: TGTGCCAGCAGTCTCCGACAGGGACGGGCACCCCTCCACTTT
d_gene: TRBD2; v_gene: TRBV4-1; abundance: .; j_gene: TRBJ2-3; CDR3aa: CASSQGGLAGAPLRPDTQYF; CDR3nt: TGCGCCAGCAGCCAAGGGGGACTAGCGGGGGCGCCCCTAAGGCCGGATACGCAGTATTTT
d_gene: TRBD2; v_gene: TRBV20-1; abundance: .; j_gene: TRBJ2-1; CDR3aa: CSARDSPRLAGGPGYNEQFF; CDR3nt: TGCAGTGCTAGAGATTCGCCGAGACTAGCGGGGGGGCCAGGGTACAATGAGCAGTTCTTC
d_gene: .; v_gene: TRBV6-6; abundance: .; j_gene: TRBJ1-5; CDR3aa: CASSYFGQPQHF; CDR3nt: TGTGCCAGCAGTTACTTTGGACAGCCCCAGCATTTT
d_gene: .; v_gene: TRBV6-1; abundance: .; j_gene: TRBJ2-3; CDR3aa: CASSPGVERASTDTQYF; CDR3nt: TGTGCCAGCAGTCCAGGGGTCGAAAGGGCGTCGACAGATACGCAGTATTTT
d_gene: TRBD2; v_gene: TRBV29-1; abundance: few; j_gene: TRBJ2-2; CDR3aa: CSATVGLAGGELFF; CDR3nt: TGCAGCGCCACGGTGGGACTAGCGGGGGGGGAGCTGTTTTTT
d_gene: TRBD2; v_gene: TRBV25-1; abundance: .; j_gene: TRBJ2-7; CDR3aa: CASSYLLAGNYEQYF; CDR3nt: TGTGCCAGCAGTTATCTTCTAGCGGGAAACTACGAGCAGTACTTC
d_gene: .; v_gene: TRBV20-1; abundance: .; j_gene: TRBJ1-5; CDR3aa: CSASGSNQPQHF; CDR3nt: TGCAGTGCTAGTGGGAGCAATCAGCCCCAGCATTTT
d_gene: .; v_gene: TRBV6-1; abundance: many; j_gene: TRBJ1-5; CDR3aa: CASSTQNILPGYSNQPQHF; CDR3nt: TGTGCCAGCAGTACGCAAAATATTTTACCGGGTTATAGCAATCAGCCCCAGCATTTT
d_gene: .; v_gene: TRBV10-3; abundance: .; j_gene: TRBJ2-1; CDR3aa: CAIRESQSSYNEQFF; CDR3nt: TGTGCCATCAGAGAGTCCCAGAGCTCCTACAATGAGCAGTTCTTC
d_gene: .; v_gene: TRBV7-8; abundance: .; j_gene: TRBJ1-5; CDR3aa: CASSGRLYSNQPQHF; CDR3nt: TGTGCCAGCAGCGGACGGCTATATAGCAATCAGCCCCAGCATTTT
d_gene: TRBD2; v_gene: TRBV20-1; abundance: .; j_gene: TRBJ2-3; CDR3aa: CSANDRLAGVTDTQYF; CDR3nt: TGCAGTGCTAATGATAGGCTAGCGGGGGTCACAGATACGCAGTATTTT
d_gene: TRBD1; v_gene: TRBV5-1; abundance: many; j_gene: TRBJ2-5; CDR3aa: CASSPWTGFFQETQYF; CDR3nt: TGCGCCAGCAGCCCTTGGACAGGGTTTTTTCAAGAGACCCAGTACTTC
d_gene: .; v_gene: TRBV23-1; abundance: .; j_gene: TRBJ2-5; CDR3aa: CASSHLRGSQETQYF; CDR3nt: TGCGCCAGCAGTCACTTACGCGGCAGCCAAGAGACCCAGTACTTC
d_gene: TRBD2; v_gene: TRBV7-6; abundance: .; j_gene: TRBJ2-5; CDR3aa: CASSSSNSGREATQYF; CDR3nt: TGTGCCAGCAGCTCCAGTAATAGCGGGAGGGAGGCGACCCAGTACTTC
d_gene: TRBD1; v_gene: TRBV11-2; abundance: .; j_gene: TRBJ2-4; CDR3aa: CASSHLQGAINIQYF; CDR3nt: TGTGCCAGCAGCCACCTTCAGGGGGCGATTAACATTCAGTACTTC
d_gene: TRBD2; v_gene: TRBV18; abundance: .; j_gene: TRBJ2-1; CDR3aa: CASSPLPASGGTSYNEQFF; CDR3nt: TGTGCCAGCTCACCACTCCCAGCTAGCGGGGGGACCTCCTACAATGAGCAGTTCTTC
d_gene: TRBD1; v_gene: TRBV6-5; abundance: once; j_gene: TRBJ2-7; CDR3aa: CASSYSMGQGTYEQYF; CDR3nt: TGTGCCAGCAGTTACTCGATGGGACAGGGGACCTACGAGCAGTACTTC
d_gene: .; v_gene: TRBV10-3; abundance: many; j_gene: TRBJ2-3; CDR3aa: CAISESSRERDTQYF; CDR3nt: TGTGCCATCAGTGAGTCATCCCGGGAGCGGGATACGCAGTATTTT
d_gene: TRBD2; v_gene: TRBV4-2; abundance: .; j_gene: TRBJ2-2; CDR3aa: CASSQRTSGNTGELFF; CDR3nt: TGTGCCAGCAGCCAACGGACTAGCGGGAACACCGGGGAGCTGTTTTTT
d_gene: .; v_gene: TRBV7-2; abundance: many; j_gene: TRBJ1-4; CDR3aa: CASSSLHNEKLFF; CDR3nt: TGTGCCAGCAGCTCCCTACATAATGAAAAACTGTTTTTT
d_gene: .; v_gene: TRBV20-1; abundance: .; j_gene: TRBJ2-3; CDR3aa: CSAPKFKDTQYF; CDR3nt: TGCAGTGCTCCGAAGTTCAAAGATACGCAGTATTTT
d_gene: .; v_gene: TRBV9; abundance: many; j_gene: TRBJ1-4; CDR3aa: CASSVAPLRGVEKLFF; CDR3nt: TGTGCCAGCAGCGTAGCGCCGCTCAGGGGAGTTGAAAAACTGTTTTTT
d_gene: .; v_gene: TRBV20-1; abundance: .; j_gene: TRBJ1-1; CDR3aa: CSARRQAPEAFF; CDR3nt: TGCAGTGCTAGGCGCCAGGCGCCTGAAGCTTTCTTT
d_gene: TRBD2; v_gene: TRBV3-1; abundance: .; j_gene: TRBJ2-7; CDR3aa: CATRAGSGYEQYF; CDR3nt: TGTGCCACCAGAGCGGGATCCGGGTACGAGCAGTACTTC